Listed below are T cell receptor beta chains from one sample, sequenced in a study of cytomegalovirus exposure and HLA in healthy donors. Sequencing used immunoSEQ multiplex PCR; TCRdb keeps in-frame clones, though not all of them. The table has 150,000 to 200,000 clones, 77% seen once. Sequences were obtained from PBMCs. These TCRs come from a woman aged 25-40 years in good health and CMV-seropositive. CDR3s include the opening cysteine and the closing phenylalanine or tryptophan. Fields, in order: V gene, J gene, D gene, clone size, CDR3 DNA, CDR3 protein. D genes are given only for firm matches. Only some rows state a clone size, as once, few, many or a class for expanded clones.

TRBV29-1	TRBJ1-2	TRBD1	.	TGCAGCGTGTCCGGGACAGGGCACTATGGCTACACCTTC	CSVSGTGHYGYTF
TRBV27	TRBJ2-1	TRBD2	.	TGTGCCAGCAGTTCCGGACTAGCGGGAGGGCCGACTATAGATGGTGAGCAGTTCTTC	CASSSGLAGGPTIDGEQFF
TRBV7-9	TRBJ1-4	.	.	TGTGCCAGCAGCCAATCTGGGAGGGGATTGGATGAAAAACTGTTTTTT	CASSQSGRGLDEKLFF
TRBV28	TRBJ1-4	.	once	TGTGCCAGCAGAACCGGGGGGGGAGGGAACGAAAAACTGTTTTTT	CASRTGGGGNEKLFF
TRBV11-3	TRBJ2-1	.	.	TGTGCCAGCAGCTTAGGGTTGGGGGGTGAGCAGTTCTTC	CASSLGLGGEQFF
TRBV5-1	TRBJ1-1	.	.	TGCGCCAGCAGCTTGAAGGGGCAGGATAACACTGAAGCTTTCTTT	CASSLKGQDNTEAFF
TRBV30	TRBJ2-2	TRBD2	.	TGTGCCTGGAAAAGGACTAGGGCTACCGGGGAGCTGTTTTTT	CAWKRTRATGELFF
TRBV19	TRBJ2-3	TRBD2	.	TGTGCCAGTAGTCCCCTAGCGGGAGGGCCTCCAGATACGCAGTATTTT	CASSPLAGGPPDTQYF
TRBV7-3	TRBJ2-3	TRBD2	.	TGTGCCAGCAGCTTAACCTTTTTGAGAACGGCGGGAGGGGGAATAGATACGCAGTATTTT	CASSLTFLRTAGGGIDTQYF
TRBV5-4	TRBJ2-5	.	few	TGTGCCAGCAGCTCCGCACAGGGGCGGGGAGAGACCCAGTACTTC	CASSSAQGRGETQYF
TRBV27	TRBJ2-2	.	.	TGTGCTAGCAGTTTCGCACAGATCAACACCGGGGAGCTGTTTTTT	CASSFAQINTGELFF
TRBV2	TRBJ1-4	TRBD1	.	TGTGCCAGCAGTGAAGTTGGACTGACAGGGACAGGCGAAAAACTGTTTTTT	CASSEVGLTGTGEKLFF
TRBV29-1	TRBJ2-2	TRBD2	.	TGCAGCGTTGAAGTAAGGGAGGGACGGGCCACCGGGGAGCTGTTTTTT	CSVEVREGRATGELFF
TRBV5-1	TRBJ1-4	.	.	TGCGCCAGCAGCATGAGGAAGGGAGGTTTTGCAACTAATGAAAAACTGTTTTTT	CASSMRKGGFATNEKLFF
TRBV5-1	TRBJ1-1	TRBD1	once	TGCGCCAGCAGCTTGAGTAGGGGGCTGTGGACTGAAGCTTTCTTT	CASSLSRGLWTEAFF
TRBV6-1	TRBJ2-7	.	.	TGTGCCAGCAGTGTTTTTAGACAAAACTACGAGCAGTACTTC	CASSVFRQNYEQYF
TRBV4-1	TRBJ2-7	TRBD1	few	TGCGCCAGCAGACCCAGGACAGGCTACGAGCAGTACTTC	CASRPRTGYEQYF
TRBV7-9	TRBJ1-2	TRBD1	.	TGTGCCAGCAGCCTGACAGGGGGTATTGGCTACACCTTC	CASSLTGGIGYTF
TRBV10-3	TRBJ2-5	TRBD1	.	TGTGCCATCAGTGTAGGGACAGGGGATTTCGAGACCCAGTACTTC	CAISVGTGDFETQYF
TRBV7-2	TRBJ1-2	.	few	TGTGCCAGCAGCTTAGAAGGGGCGATGAGCTATGGCTACACCTTC	CASSLEGAMSYGYTF
TRBV4-2	TRBJ2-3	.	.	TGTGCCAGCAGCCAATCCTGGGAGGGGCTGGGGGCCACAGATACGCAGTATTTT	CASSQSWEGLGATDTQYF
TRBV12-5	TRBJ2-7	TRBD1	few	TGTGCTAGTGGTCCCGGGACAGGGGGTCCCTACGAGCAGTACTTC	CASGPGTGGPYEQYF
TRBV7-3	TRBJ2-5	TRBD2	.	TGTGCCAGCAAATTACTAGCGGGAGTTGAAGAGACCCAGTACTTC	CASKLLAGVEETQYF
TRBV2	TRBJ2-1	TRBD2	once	TGTGCCAGCAGTTATGGCCGGACTAGCGGGAGAAATGAGCAGTTCTTC	CASSYGRTSGRNEQFF
TRBV5-1	TRBJ1-3	.	few	TGCGCCAGCAGCTTGGACGGGGTTTACTCTGGAAACACCATATATTTT	CASSLDGVYSGNTIYF
TRBV7-6	TRBJ1-5	.	.	TGTGCCAGCAGCCGAAGACCAGGGATCGATCAGCCCCAGCATTTT	CASSRRPGIDQPQHF
TRBV2	TRBJ2-1	.	.	TGTGCCAGCAGTGAAAGAAAGCTAACGACGGGATTGAATGAGCAGTTCTTC	CASSERKLTTGLNEQFF
TRBV11-1	TRBJ2-1	.	.	TGTGCCAGCACATCCTTCGGCAGGGGCAATGAGCAGTTCTTC	CASTSFGRGNEQFF
TRBV7-2	TRBJ1-1	.	once	TGTGCCAGCAGCTGGAAACAGGACACTGAAGCTTTCTTT	CASSWKQDTEAFF
TRBV28	TRBJ2-7	TRBD2	few	TGTGCCAGCACCCTCCGAGCGGGGGTCGACGAGCAGTACTTC	CASTLRAGVDEQYF